These 30 T cell receptor beta chains were all obtained from the same sample, sequenced in a study of blood T cells in healthy people across ages. A J-beta primer mix and a sample-barcoded 5' primer were used in a second PCR of about 6 to 12 cycles. One entry per CDR3 protein, called by TCRdb with MiXCR from the 5' RACE reads. Of hundreds of thousands of distinct CDR3 sequences listed, approximately 25% are singletons. The sample was also reused in another study, on T cells of mothers and their children.

The sample taken for sequencing was blood. Every receptor here comes from a boy aged 5-17 years in good health.

A few counts support this clonotype. The chain carries TRBV15 and TRBJ2-5; D is undetermined. Between the trimmed V and J ends, which lost 5 bases and 1 base, there was a span of 5 bases. CDR3 length: 12 residues. Looked up from germline, CDR1 is LNHNV and CDR2 is YYDKDF (reference sequence). The CDR3 loop reads CATSHPQETQYF. In DNA, the CDR3 is TGTGCCACCAGCCACCCCCAAGAGACCCAGTACTTC.

This clonotype has a count of ten or more. The chain recombines TRBV5-6 with TRBJ2-3; 7 bases fit TRBD1. Germline CDR1 is SGHDT and CDR2 is YYEEEE. CDR3 length equals 15 residues. J gave up 2 bases and V 4 bases, and 7 bases lay outside the gene matches. In DNA form, the CDR3 reads TGTGCCAGCAGCCCAGCAGGGACAGCCACAGATACGCAGTATTTT. Translation: CASSPAGTATDTQYF.

This clonotype showed up many times. The chain employs TRBV28 and TRBJ1-1; D is undetermined. The CDR3 covers 14 residues. Trimming took off 5 bases at V and 1 base at J, with 11 bases between the two ends. The germline gives CDR1 MDHEN, CDR2 SYDVKM. The CDR3 sequence is CASSRLGRNTEAFF. Written as DNA, the CDR3 is TGTGCCAGCAGTCGTTTAGGAAGGAACACTGAAGCTTTCTTT.

The chain has TRBV28 and TRBJ2-5; 10 bases match TRBD2. The closer fit of TRBJ2-1 to the DNA end suggests the J call may be wrong. Germline V lookup: CDR1 MDHEN, CDR2 SYDVKM. The CDR3 is 16 amino acids. In DNA, the CDR3 is TGTGCCAGCAGTTTAACAGGGCTAGCGGGAGCAAATGAGCAGTTCTTC. Its translation: CASSLTGLAGANEQFF.

This rearrangement joins TRBV18 to TRBJ2-5; 11 positions match TRBD1. Judging by the DNA end, TRBJ2-7 fits better; the J call may be wrong. This CDR3 is 14 amino acids long. CDR1 and CDR2 (germline): KGHSH, LQKENI. CDR3 coding DNA: TGTGCCAGCTCACTACCCGGGACAGGGGGCGAGCAGTACTTC. It specifies CASSLPGTGGEQYF.

This sequence joins TRBV20-1 and TRBJ2-5, with no clear D. CDR1 and CDR2 (germline): DFQATT, SNEGSKA (reference sequence). Trimming removed 7 bases from V and 5 bases from J, with 17 bases in between. The CDR3 length is 13 residues. CDR3 sequence: CSVRGALGETQYF. CDR3 sequence (DNA): TGCAGTGTCAGAGGAGCATTAGGGGAGACCCAGTACTTC.

The genes are TRBV20-1 and TRBJ1-1; no clear D. Deletions cut 8 bases from V and 3 bases from J, with 22 bases between. In germline, CDR1 is DFQATT, CDR2 SNEGSKA (reference sequence). The CDR3 extends over 15 amino acids. For the CDR3, the DNA is TGCAGTTCTTACGCGGGCCCGAGGCTATACACTGAAGCTTTCTTT. Translating gives CSSYAGPRLYTEAFF.

The CDR3 bases are TGTGCCAGCAGCGGGACAGGGCTAAGCACAGATACGCAGTATTTT. Translated: CASSGTGLSTDTQYF. The rearrangement joins TRBV7-3 to TRBJ2-3; 9 nucleotides match TRBD1. The ends lost 5 bases at V and 0 bases at J; junction bases unmatched: 3. Germline assignment: CDR1 SGHTA and CDR2 FQGTGA. The CDR3 consists of 15 residues. The entire variable domain, with the rest obtained from reference TRBV7-3 and TRBJ2-3, is as follows: GAGVSQTPSNKVTEKGKYVELRCDPISGHTALYWYRQSLGQGPEFLIYFQGTGAADDSGLPNDRFFAVRPEGSVSTLKIQRTERGDSAVYLCASSGTGLSTDTQYFGPGTRLTVL.

This clonotype has more than one count but fewer than ten. The CDR3 here is CASRVQGSTNYGYTF. The DNA for the CDR3 is TGTGCCAGCAGAGTACAGGGGTCGACAAACTATGGCTACACCTTC. V usage is TRBV28 and J usage is TRBJ1-2, with 7 nucleotides matching TRBD1. The ends lost 6 bases at V and 2 bases at J; junction bases unmatched: 9. Germline CDR1 reads MDHEN; CDR2 reads SYDVKM. The CDR3 is 15 residues long.

The rearrangement joins TRBV20-1 to TRBJ2-5, with TRBD2 as a possible D gene (6 bases). The end of the DNA is better explained by TRBJ2-1, so the J call may be wrong. This CDR3 contains 15 residues. From germline, CDR1 is DFQATT and CDR2 SNEGSKA (reference sequence). The CDR3 protein is CSARGNYGSGDEQFF. The CDR3 bases are TGCAGTGCTAGAGGGAATTACGGGAGTGGCGATGAGCAGTTCTTC.

V and J are TRBV20-1 and TRBJ2-5; TRBD1 matches 10 bases. CDR3 length equals 13 residues. The germline V gene has CDR1 DFQATT and CDR2 SNEGSKA (reference sequence). Unmatched junction bases numbered 4, after V lost 6 bases and J lost 3 bases. CDR3 in DNA: TGCAGTGCCTCGGACAGGGGGGAAGAGACCCAGTACTTC. This codes for CSASDRGEETQYF.

The chain carries TRBV20-1 and TRBJ2-3; TRBD2 matches at 8 bases. The CDR3 is 12 amino acids. V lost 3 bases and J lost 12; bases outside the gene matches: 8. Per the germline V gene, CDR1 is DFQATT and CDR2 is SNEGSKA (reference sequence). CDR3 DNA sequence: TGCAGTGCTAGGGTTAGCGGGACTTTCCAGTATTTT. This gives the protein CSARVSGTFQYF.

This clonotype was counted at least ten times. J is TRBJ2-7 and V is TRBV28, with TRBD2 identical over 7 bases. Trimming at V came to 2 bases and at J to 4 bases, leaving 5 bases not matched to a gene. Germline V gene lookup returns CDR1 MDHEN and CDR2 SYDVKM. The length of the CDR3 is 14 residues. The CDR3 here is CASSLTAGRYEQYF. CDR3 DNA sequence: TGTGCCAGCAGTTTAACAGCGGGAAGGTACGAGCAGTACTTC.

This clonotype occurred a few times. The V and J genes are TRBV9 and TRBJ2-5, with D tentatively TRBD1 (6 bases). Germline V gene lookup returns CDR1 SGDLS and CDR2 YYNGEE. V was cut by 7 bases and J by 9 bases, with 31 bases left in between. The CDR3 totals 17 residues. For the CDR3, the DNA is TGTGCCAGCGGCGAAACCTCGGGACACATAGCCAAGAGAGCCCAGTACTTC. Its protein product is CASGETSGHIAKRAQYF.

V gene TRBV7-9 combines with J gene TRBJ2-2; D is uncertain. Trimming shortened V by 2 bases and J by 0 bases, and 7 bases separated the two germline ends. Germline CDR1 reads SEHNR; CDR2 reads FQNEAQ (reference sequence). The CDR3 spans 15 residues. CDR3 bases: TGTGCCAGCAGCTTATCGAGCTCGAACACCGGGGAGCTGTTTTTT. It codes for CASSLSSSNTGELFF.

This sequence joins TRBV5-4 and TRBJ2-5; D gene unclear. Trimming shortened V by 4 bases and J by 4 bases, and 17 bases separated the two germline ends. Germline V gene sequence: CDR1 SGHNT, CDR2 YYREEE (reference sequence). The CDR3 runs to 15 residues. The CDR3 spells CASSPDLGRAETQYF. The CDR3 DNA is TGTGCCAGCAGCCCGGATCTGGGCAGAGCAGAGACCCAGTACTTC.

Here the CDR3 reads CSASSASTDTQYF. CDR3 in DNA: TGCAGTGCTAGCTCGGCGAGCACAGATACGCAGTATTTT. The chain is built from TRBV20-1 and TRBJ2-3; D is uncertain. CDR3 size: 13 residues. CDR1 is DFQATT, CDR2 SNEGSKA, per germline (reference sequence). The V and J ends lost 3 bases and 0 bases respectively, with 7 bases between them.

In this sample, this clonotype turned up a few times. This chain connects TRBV27 to TRBJ2-7; the D is unclear. The CDR3 totals 14 residues. Trimming stripped 5 bases from V and 0 bases from J, with 11 bases between. Germline loops: CDR1 MNHEY, CDR2 SMNVEV (reference sequence). The CDR3 coding sequence is TGTGCCAGCAGTCTTCGCGCGAGCTCCTACGAGCAGTACTTC. Its protein product is CASSLRASSYEQYF.

The V and J genes are TRBV30 and TRBJ2-3, with 9 bases fitting TRBD2. After removal of 2 bases from V and 4 bases from J, the junction contained 7 bases not matched to a gene. In germline, CDR1 is GTSNPN, CDR2 SVGIG (reference sequence). This CDR3 spans 15 amino acids. The chain's CDR3 is CAWSSSGGDSDTQYF. CDR3 DNA sequence: TGTGCCTGGAGTAGTAGCGGGGGAGACTCAGATACGCAGTATTTT.

This clonotype was recorded a few times. The V gene is TRBV29-1, the J gene TRBJ2-1, with D possibly TRBD2 on 6 matching bases. Germline-derived CDR1 and CDR2 are SQVTM and ANQGSEA. The V end was cut by 7 bases, the J end by 1 base, with 29 bases between. The CDR3 runs to 19 residues. CDR3 DNA sequence: TGCAGCGCACTGTCAATTGGGGGGTTTGATAGGGGATCCTACAATGAGCAGTTCTTC. It translates to CSALSIGGFDRGSYNEQFF.

V is TRBV7-8 and J is TRBJ2-1; no clear D gene. Judging by the DNA end, TRBJ2-7 fits better; the J call may be wrong. The V gene's germline CDR1 is SGHVS and CDR2 FQNEAQ. The CDR3 is 14 residues long. The CDR3 bases are TGTGCCAGCAGCCGTCGGGCCGGCTTGGGCGAGCAGTACTTC. It specifies CASSRRAGLGEQYF.

This sequence joins TRBV6-1 and TRBJ2-5, with D maybe TRBD2 (6 bases). The CDR3 has 15 residues. The V gene lost 6 bases and the J gene lost 2 bases, with 16 bases spanning the gap. From germline, CDR1 is MNHNS and CDR2 SASEGT. The CDR3 region is CASRPTRAQQETQYF. CDR3 DNA: TGTGCCAGCAGGCCGACTAGGGCCCAACAAGAGACCCAGTACTTC.

The sample holds a few counts of this clonotype. The CDR3 region is CASRRDSSSGNTQYF. In DNA form, the CDR3 reads TGTGCCAGCAGACGGGACTCCTCGAGCGGGAATACGCAGTATTTT. The rearrangement joins TRBV12-3 or TRBV12-4 to TRBJ2-3, with TRBD2 identical over 7 bases. V was clipped by 6 bases and J by 7 bases; unmatched bases: 13. The CDR3 is 15 residues long.

This clonotype was detected a few times. For the CDR3, the DNA is TGTGCCAGCAGCTTTGCCCCTTCCGGGATCTCCTACGAGCAGTACTTC. It codes for CASSFAPSGISYEQYF. V usage is TRBV7-9 and J usage is TRBJ2-1; tentative D call: TRBD2 (5 bases). The end of the DNA aligns better with TRBJ2-7, so the J call may be wrong. Germline assignment: CDR1 SEHNR and CDR2 FQNEAQ (reference sequence). The CDR3 length is 16 residues.

The sample holds a few counts of this clonotype. The chain uses TRBV27 and TRBJ2-1; D unresolved. The V gene lost 2 bases and the J gene lost 8 bases, with 13 bases spanning the gap. Germline V CDR1 and CDR2: MNHEY, SMNVEV (reference sequence). CDR3 length equals 14 residues. CDR3 in amino acids: CASSLPTRIHEQFF. CDR3 coding DNA: TGTGCCAGCAGTTTACCGACCAGAATCCATGAGCAGTTCTTC.

This clonotype was counted between two and nine times. The V gene is TRBV29-1, the J gene TRBJ2-3, with 11 nucleotides matching TRBD2. Germline CDR1 and CDR2: SQVTM and ANQGSEA. The CDR3 has 14 residues. V shed 8 bases, J shed 6 bases, and the junction held 10 bases outside the gene matches. As DNA, the CDR3 is TGCAGCACCAGACTAGCGGGGTTGGGGGATACGCAGTATTTT. This gives the protein CSTRLAGLGDTQYF.

The chain carries TRBV7-2 and TRBJ2-5; 9 nucleotides align to TRBD2. The CDR3 length is 15 residues. Germline trimming cut 1 base from V and 5 bases from J; bases unmatched to any gene: 5. In germline, CDR1 is SGHTA, CDR2 FQGNSA. In DNA form, the CDR3 reads TGTGCCAGCAGCTTAGTAGGCGGGGGGGCGGAGACCCAGTACTTC. Protein sequence: CASSLVGGGAETQYF.

This clonotype showed up just a few times. The V and J genes are TRBV13 and TRBJ2-5, with TRBD2 identical over 8 bases. The junction had 3 bases not matched to a gene; V was cut back by 1 base and J by 2 bases. The germline gives CDR1 PRHDT, CDR2 FYEKMQ (reference sequence). This CDR3 spans 15 amino acids. The CDR3 here is CASSLEGLGQETQYF. The CDR3 DNA sequence: TGTGCCAGCAGCTTAGAGGGACTAGGGCAAGAGACCCAGTACTTC.

V usage is TRBV7-3 and J usage is TRBJ2-2; unclear D gene. CDR3 length: 15 amino acids. Trimming cost V 0 bases and J 6 bases, with 11 bases left between them. Germline values: CDR1 SGHTA, CDR2 FQGTGA. The CDR3 loop reads CASSLTPDLPGELFF. In DNA form, the CDR3 reads TGTGCCAGCAGCTTAACCCCGGACCTCCCCGGGGAGCTGTTTTTT.

This clonotype was recorded a few times. The rearrangement links TRBV28 to TRBJ2-5, with D uncertain. Germline V lookup: CDR1 MDHEN, CDR2 SYDVKM. Trimming took off 4 bases at V and 11 bases at J, with 17 bases between the two ends. The CDR3 loop spans 13 amino acids. The CDR3 bases are TGTGCCAGCAGTTCGACCCCCTTGAATGAGCAGTACTTC. This translates into CASSSTPLNEQYF.